This T cell receptor beta chain derives from a study of blood T cell repertoires in COVID-19. Study-level background: The origin of the acute and convalescent COVID-19 samples was the United States, Italy and Spain.

The CDR3 spans 14 residues. CDR1 and CDR2 (germline): SNHLY, FYNNEI. V trimming: 7 bases; J trimming: 2 bases; junction bases outside the gene matches: 7. Those enrolled, adults aged 18 to 89 years, came from under 25 US areas. Donors were grouped by their self-reported clinical history. In the original workflow: The authors estimated nucleated cell counts from reference gene primer amplification. Here immunoSEQ multiplex PCR was the method, and the copy in TCRdb shows in-frame clones only, minus some. V and J calls and clone size are given by that table; D and trimming were obtained from the DNA. The top ten hold roughly 0.72% of the sample, which has 450,000 to 600,000 clones, approximately 86% seen once.

Sequencing was carried out using PBMCs or T cells enriched from blood (not recorded which). The chain uses TRBV2 and TRBJ1-1, with 7 bases that match TRBD1. The receptor was isolated from a woman under 30 who had recovered from COVID-19. The CDR3 is CASMRGGSNTEAFF. The CDR3 bases are TGTGCCAGCATGCGAGGGGGCAGTAACACTGAAGCTTTCTTT.